A selection of T cell receptor beta chains follows, all from one sample in a study of T cells after yellow fever vaccination. One entry per CDR3 protein, called by TCRdb with MiXCR from the 5' RACE reads. The sample includes approximately 350,000 distinct CDR3 sequences, around a tenth of them seen just once. The material sequenced was PBMCs, taken on the day of the first yellow fever vaccination. The source of these receptors is a man between 18 and 35 years old who received the YFV17D yellow fever vaccine. The conserved cysteine and the conserved F or W are not part of the CDR3 here. D genes are given only for firm matches. Clone size is stated in some rows and not others, as once, few, many or a class when expanded.

cdr3_aa,j_call,clone_size,d_call,v_call
SAASEFSNQPQH,TRBJ1-5,.,.,TRBV20-1
ASSFERGAAAAF,TRBJ2-1,few,TRBD2,TRBV5-1
ASSLAGLSSYEQY,TRBJ2-7,few,.,TRBV12-3/TRBV12-4
ASSQDNRGADNSPLH,TRBJ1-6,many,.,TRBV4-1
ASSTGGTGYQPQH,TRBJ1-5,few,TRBD1,TRBV6-1
SAPGTSKNIQY,TRBJ2-4,many,TRBD2,TRBV20-1
AIARGGNEQF,TRBJ2-1,few,TRBD2,TRBV10-3
ASIHGADTEAF,TRBJ1-1,.,.,TRBV6-7
ASSDIQGGTGELF,TRBJ2-2,few,TRBD1,TRBV5-1
ASRLGTPNTEAF,TRBJ1-1,.,.,TRBV6-1
ASSLGGGAWTQY,TRBJ2-5,few,.,TRBV9
ASSSSSGVAGGHETQY,TRBJ2-5,.,TRBD2,TRBV11-2
ASSFLTLTTIGANEQF,TRBJ2-1,few,.,TRBV5-1
ASSVSGTGEEKLF,TRBJ1-4,.,TRBD1,TRBV2
SVERDTQY,TRBJ2-3,.,.,TRBV29-1
SATTGSNYQETQY,TRBJ2-5,.,TRBD1,TRBV20-1
ASSAFNTDTQY,TRBJ2-3,few,.,TRBV9
ASKGGWNEKLF,TRBJ1-4,few,.,TRBV12-3/TRBV12-4
SARPPSGTSNTGELF,TRBJ2-2,few,.,TRBV20-1
ASSTGQGSSYGYT,TRBJ1-2,few,TRBD1,TRBV5-1
ASNLLDRGPDEQF,TRBJ2-1,few,TRBD1,TRBV12-3/TRBV12-4
ASSRTSGGVYEQY,TRBJ2-7,.,TRBD2,TRBV5-4
ASSLDTSGGATGELF,TRBJ2-2,few,TRBD2,TRBV7-3
ASSSTFNNEQF,TRBJ2-1,few,.,TRBV5-1
ASSQDGGEKLF,TRBJ1-4,few,.,TRBV4-3
ASSPDGHGTEAF,TRBJ1-1,.,.,TRBV6-1
ASSPLSKDTQY,TRBJ2-3,.,.,TRBV14
ASSSNSPYNEQF,TRBJ2-1,few,.,TRBV5-1
SARVGSATGDTQY,TRBJ2-3,.,.,TRBV20-1
ASSLSFSGSSYNEQF,TRBJ2-1,many,.,TRBV7-2
AWRGFSYGYT,TRBJ1-2,.,.,TRBV30
AISELPGGDQPQH,TRBJ1-5,many,.,TRBV10-3
ASSEWDSGGAQETQY,TRBJ2-5,.,TRBD2,TRBV25-1
ASSFASGVGDTQY,TRBJ2-3,few,TRBD2,TRBV28
ASSQGRDRGAENIQY,TRBJ2-4,few,TRBD1,TRBV4-3
ATSDFRETGELF,TRBJ2-2,many,.,TRBV24-1
ASALFGVTEAF,TRBJ1-1,.,.,TRBV12-3/TRBV12-4
ASSRDRSTDTQY,TRBJ2-3,many,.,TRBV7-2
ASLGQQPYNEQF,TRBJ2-1,few,.,TRBV25-1
ASSLTLRGGARDTQY,TRBJ2-3,.,TRBD2,TRBV7-3
ASSYGLTGVKETQY,TRBJ2-5,.,TRBD1,TRBV6-5
ASLRGNTEAF,TRBJ1-1,.,.,TRBV6-1
ASSEGTNNEQF,TRBJ2-1,few,.,TRBV6-1
ASSQDAELAGGAYNEQF,TRBJ2-1,few,TRBD2,TRBV4-1
SARDTGRGAYEQY,TRBJ2-7,few,.,TRBV20-1
ASSLFGTYYEQY,TRBJ2-7,.,.,TRBV5-4
SVGGSRGTEAF,TRBJ1-1,few,.,TRBV29-1
ASGGYREQY,TRBJ2-7,few,.,TRBV7-9
ASISGGGVDTQY,TRBJ2-3,few,TRBD2,TRBV6-2/TRBV6-3
ASSLGFGTDTQY,TRBJ2-3,many,.,TRBV7-2
ASSAAGRTYEQY,TRBJ2-7,few,.,TRBV7-2
ASSYRLADTQY,TRBJ2-3,few,.,TRBV7-2
ATSDKNSPLH,TRBJ1-6,.,.,TRBV24-1
ASTRGYLYNEQF,TRBJ2-1,.,.,TRBV2
SARPPSLAGSYEQY,TRBJ2-7,.,TRBD2,TRBV20-1
ASSLSGGAGELF,TRBJ2-2,.,TRBD2,TRBV7-3
ASSSPGGNEKLF,TRBJ1-4,few,TRBD1,TRBV27
ASSGQGARGNTIY,TRBJ1-3,.,TRBD1,TRBV9
SARALLLGSGGGEQY,TRBJ2-7,.,TRBD2,TRBV20-1
ASSQGDSQKYGYT,TRBJ1-2,.,.,TRBV4-2